Sequencing of this TCR beta chain was carried out in a study of metastatic and nonmetastatic thyroid tumors. Source study methods: The study's classifier, a distant-metastasis tool for papillary thyroid cancer, was built using CDR3 differences across clinicopathological groups. MiXCR reprocessed the PCR reads for TCRdb. TCRdb, rather than the study authors, made the V and J calls. This sample has about 15,000 clones; 23% occur once, and the top ten carry approximately 8%. Thyroid surgery was performed in patients who had received no treatment beforehand. This clone was picked up many times. CDR1 is SGHTA and CDR2 is FQGNSA in the germline V gene. Unmatched junction bases numbered 3, after V lost 2 bases and J lost 9 bases. The CDR3 spans 15 residues.

The sequence derives from a female donor with papillary thyroid cancer or a benign thyroid nodule (not recorded which). Some clones in this sample may be carry-over from other donors' samples. The rearrangement joins TRBV7-2 to TRBJ2-1; 14 bases map to TRBD2. Sequencing used tumor tissue. The CDR3: CASSLWGLAGVEQFF. CDR3 coding DNA: TGTGCCAGCAGCTTATGGGGACTAGCGGGAGTTGAGCAGTTCTTC. The full variable domain, in which reference TRBV7-2 and TRBJ2-1 provide the parts outside the CDR3, is GAGVSQSPSNKVTEKGKDVELRCDPISGHTALYWYRQSLGQGLEFLIYFQGNSAPDKSGLPSDRFSAERTGGSVSTLTIQRTQQEDSAVYLCASSLWGLAGVEQFFGPGTRLTVL.